The 5 T cell receptor beta chains below all came from one sample that was sequenced in a study of OX40 agonist ivuxolimab in advanced cancers. Repertoires were generated with immunoSEQ multiplex PCR, while TCRdb's copy carries only in-frame clones and drops some. The data contain some 40,000 clones, around 89% of them singletons. The source material was CD4+ or CD8+ T cells sorted from blood, sampled in a trial of the OX40 agonist ivuxolimab. The source is an adult with an advanced solid tumor such as melanoma, head and neck, liver or kidney cancer.

The V and J genes are TRBV18 and TRBJ2-7, with TRBD1 identical over 10 bases. This CDR3 has 16 residues. Germline lookup yields CDR1 KGHSH and CDR2 LQKENI. After removal of 3 bases from V and 2 bases from J, the junction contained 7 bases not matched to a gene. In nucleotides, the CDR3 is TGTGCCAGCTCACCCCAGACAGGGGGCAATCCCTACGAGCAGTACTTC. Encoded protein: CASSPQTGGNPYEQYF.

This clone was seen more than once but under ten times. The chain employs TRBV2 and TRBJ1-4; a possible D gene is TRBD1 (6 bases). The CDR3 spans 14 residues. Trimming stripped 5 bases from V and 8 bases from J, with 15 bases between. CDR1 is SNHLY and CDR2 is FYNNEI in the germline V gene. This chain's CDR3 is CASSLQEGGEKLFF. CDR3 in DNA: TGTGCCAGCAGTCTCCAGGAAGGGGGAGAAAAACTGTTTTTT.

In DNA, the CDR3 is TGCGCCAGCAGCCAAGATCGGGGGGATTCCTATAATTCACCCCTCCACTTT. Amino acid sequence: CASSQDRGDSYNSPLHF. The chain is built from TRBV4-3 and TRBJ1-6; D perhaps matches TRBD1 (5 bases). Deletions cut 0 bases from V and 1 base from J, with 10 bases between. The V gene's germline CDR1 is LGHNA and CDR2 YSLEER. This CDR3 is built from 17 residues.

The chain recombines TRBV7-2 with TRBJ2-1; D perhaps matches TRBD1 (5 bases). This CDR3 spans 14 amino acids. V shed 3 bases and J shed 8 bases, with 14 bases lying between them. Germline CDR1 reads SGHTA; CDR2 reads FQGNSA. The CDR3 spells CASSFGQGRDEQFF. CDR3 coding DNA: TGTGCCAGCAGCTTCGGGCAGGGCCGGGATGAGCAGTTCTTC.

The rearrangement links TRBV2 to TRBJ2-5; 7 bases are a match to TRBD2. The CDR3 spans 13 residues. Germline V CDR1 and CDR2: SNHLY, FYNNEI. V gave up 6 bases and J gave up 5 bases; unmatched junction bases: 6. CDR3 DNA: TGTGCCAGCAGGGAATACGGGGGGGAGACCCAGTACTTC. Residues: CASREYGGETQYF.